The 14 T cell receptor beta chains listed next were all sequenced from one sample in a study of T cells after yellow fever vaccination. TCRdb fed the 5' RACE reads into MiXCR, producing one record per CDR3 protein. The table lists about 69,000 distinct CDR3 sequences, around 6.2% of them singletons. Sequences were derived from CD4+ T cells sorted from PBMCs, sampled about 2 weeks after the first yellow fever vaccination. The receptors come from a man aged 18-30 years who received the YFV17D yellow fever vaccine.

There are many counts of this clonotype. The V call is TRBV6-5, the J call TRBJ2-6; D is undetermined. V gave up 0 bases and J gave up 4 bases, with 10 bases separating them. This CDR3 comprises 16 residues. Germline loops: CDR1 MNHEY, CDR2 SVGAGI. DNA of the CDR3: TGTGCCAGCAGTTACTCCCCTTTTTCAGGGGCCAACGTCCTGACTTTC. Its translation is CASSYSPFSGANVLTF.

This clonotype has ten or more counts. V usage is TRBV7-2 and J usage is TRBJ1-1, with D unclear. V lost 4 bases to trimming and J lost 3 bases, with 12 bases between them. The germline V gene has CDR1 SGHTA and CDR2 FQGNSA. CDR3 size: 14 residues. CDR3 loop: CASSSPGGYTEAFF. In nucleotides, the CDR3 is TGTGCCAGCAGCTCGCCAGGCGGTTACACTGAAGCTTTCTTT.

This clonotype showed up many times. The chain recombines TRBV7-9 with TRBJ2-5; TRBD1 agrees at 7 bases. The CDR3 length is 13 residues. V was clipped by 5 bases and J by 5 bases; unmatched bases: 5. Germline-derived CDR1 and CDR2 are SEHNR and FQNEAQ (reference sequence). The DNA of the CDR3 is TGTGCCAGCAGCATTCGACAGGGTGAGACCCAGTACTTC. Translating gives CASSIRQGETQYF.

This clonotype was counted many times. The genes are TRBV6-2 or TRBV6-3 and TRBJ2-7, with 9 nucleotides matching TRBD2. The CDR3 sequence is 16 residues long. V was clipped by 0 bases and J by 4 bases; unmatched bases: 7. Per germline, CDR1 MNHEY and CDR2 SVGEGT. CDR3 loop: CASSYSKLAGTYEQYV. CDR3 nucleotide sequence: TGTGCCAGCAGTTACTCGAAACTAGCGGGCACTTACGAGCAGTACGTC.

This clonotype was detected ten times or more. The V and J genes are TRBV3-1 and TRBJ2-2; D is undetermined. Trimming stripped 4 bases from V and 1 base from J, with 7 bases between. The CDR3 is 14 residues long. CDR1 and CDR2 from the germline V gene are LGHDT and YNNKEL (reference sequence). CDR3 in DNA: TGTGCCAGCAGCCGGTTCGGGAACACCGGGGAGCTGTTTTTT. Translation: CASSRFGNTGELFF. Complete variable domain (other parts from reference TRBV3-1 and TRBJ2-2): DTAVSQTPKYLVTQMGNDKSIKCEQNLGHDTMYWYKQDSKKFLKIMFSYNNKELIINETVPNRFSPKSPDKAHLNLHINSLELGDSAVYFCASSRFGNTGELFFGEGSRLTVL.

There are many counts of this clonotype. The DNA for the CDR3 is TGTGCCAGCAGCTTGGCGGACAGGGGCACTGAAGCTTTCTTT. This translates into CASSLADRGTEAFF. The chain links TRBV5-8 to TRBJ1-1; 9 nucleotides line up with TRBD1. Germline CDR1 and CDR2: SGHTS and YDEGEE. The CDR3 is 14 residues long. The ends lost 0 bases at V and 4 bases at J; junction bases unmatched: 1.

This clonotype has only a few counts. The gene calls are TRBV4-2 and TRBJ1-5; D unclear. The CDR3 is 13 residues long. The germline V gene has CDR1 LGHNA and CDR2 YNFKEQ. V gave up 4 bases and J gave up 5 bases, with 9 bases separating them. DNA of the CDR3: TGTGCCAGCAGCCCCGGGTGGGATCAGCCCCAGCATTTT. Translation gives CASSPGWDQPQHF.

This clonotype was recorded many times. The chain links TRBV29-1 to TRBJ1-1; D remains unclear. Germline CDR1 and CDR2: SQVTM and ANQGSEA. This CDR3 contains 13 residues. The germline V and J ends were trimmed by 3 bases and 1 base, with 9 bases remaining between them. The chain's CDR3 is CSVDEPANTEAFF. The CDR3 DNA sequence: TGCAGCGTTGATGAGCCGGCGAACACTGAAGCTTTCTTT.

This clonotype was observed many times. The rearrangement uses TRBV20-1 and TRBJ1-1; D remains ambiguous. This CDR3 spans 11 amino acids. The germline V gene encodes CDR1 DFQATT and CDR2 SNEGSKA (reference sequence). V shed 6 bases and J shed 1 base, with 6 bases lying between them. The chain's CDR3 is CSALRNTEAFF. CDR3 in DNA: TGCAGTGCCCTTAGGAACACTGAAGCTTTCTTT.

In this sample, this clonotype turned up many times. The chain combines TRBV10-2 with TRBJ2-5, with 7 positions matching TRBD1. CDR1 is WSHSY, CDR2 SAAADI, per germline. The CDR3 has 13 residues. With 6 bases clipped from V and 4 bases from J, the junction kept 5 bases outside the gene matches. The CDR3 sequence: CASSRDRRETQYF. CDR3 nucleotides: TGCGCCAGCAGCCGGGACAGACGAGAGACCCAGTACTTC.

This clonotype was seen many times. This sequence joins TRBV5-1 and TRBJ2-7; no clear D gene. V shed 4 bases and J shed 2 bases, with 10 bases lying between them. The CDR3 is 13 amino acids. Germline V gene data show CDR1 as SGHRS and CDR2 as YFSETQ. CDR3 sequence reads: CASSLRTTYEQYF. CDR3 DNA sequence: TGCGCCAGCAGCCTCCGGACGACCTACGAGCAGTACTTC.

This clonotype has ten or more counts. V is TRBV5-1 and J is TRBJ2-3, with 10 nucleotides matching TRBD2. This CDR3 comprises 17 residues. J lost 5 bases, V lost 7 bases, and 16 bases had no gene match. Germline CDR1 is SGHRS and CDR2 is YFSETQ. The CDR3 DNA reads TGCGCCAGCGGCGTCGGACCGGAGCGGGGGGGCTTAGATACGCAGTATTTT. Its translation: CASGVGPERGGLDTQYF.

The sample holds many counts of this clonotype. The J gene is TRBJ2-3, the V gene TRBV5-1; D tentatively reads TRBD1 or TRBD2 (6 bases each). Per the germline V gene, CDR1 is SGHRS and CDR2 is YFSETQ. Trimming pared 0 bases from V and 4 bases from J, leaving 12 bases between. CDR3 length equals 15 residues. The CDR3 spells CASSLGGASPDTQYF. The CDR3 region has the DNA TGCGCCAGCAGCTTGGGGGGGGCCTCCCCAGATACGCAGTATTTT.

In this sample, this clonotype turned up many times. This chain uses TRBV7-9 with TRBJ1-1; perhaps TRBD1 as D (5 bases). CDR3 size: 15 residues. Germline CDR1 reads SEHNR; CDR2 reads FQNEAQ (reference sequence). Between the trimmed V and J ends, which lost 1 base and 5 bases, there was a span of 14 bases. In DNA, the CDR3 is TGTGCCAGCAGCTTAGTGCGGGGAGAGGGGACTGAAGCTTTCTTT. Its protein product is CASSLVRGEGTEAFF.